This entry is about one T cell receptor beta chain. Its antigen is unidentified. Researchers made TCR cDNA using 5'RACE template switching, and this step added a universal primer site and UMIs. TCRdb re-called the 5' RACE reads with MiXCR, one entry per CDR3 protein. The sample holds roughly 110,000 distinct CDR3 sequences, approximately 8.4% seen once. The CDR3 runs to 19 residues. The sample originates from a study of T cells after yellow fever vaccination. Turning to the study itself: Where fractions had low cell numbers, libraries were prepared from them with the SMART-Seq v4 Ultra Low Input RNA kit.

Study-level results: A weaker but faster secondary response was observed, peaking on day 5 versus 15. Abundant bulk-population clonotypes could contaminate the FACS-sorted repertoires.

This chain joins TRBV1 and TRBJ2-7; the DNA was not compared with TRBD2, the D call given in the table. TRBV1 is annotated as a pseudogene. This specimen consisted of CD8+ T cells sorted from PBMCs, obtained 45 days after the yellow fever booster vaccination. This TCR came from a man under 40 who received the YFV17D yellow fever vaccine. CDR3 in DNA: TGCACCAGCAGCCAAGATCAGGAGGGGCCTGAAAAGAGAGCCTACGAGCAGTACTTC. This sequence encodes CTSSQDQEGPEKRAYEQYF.